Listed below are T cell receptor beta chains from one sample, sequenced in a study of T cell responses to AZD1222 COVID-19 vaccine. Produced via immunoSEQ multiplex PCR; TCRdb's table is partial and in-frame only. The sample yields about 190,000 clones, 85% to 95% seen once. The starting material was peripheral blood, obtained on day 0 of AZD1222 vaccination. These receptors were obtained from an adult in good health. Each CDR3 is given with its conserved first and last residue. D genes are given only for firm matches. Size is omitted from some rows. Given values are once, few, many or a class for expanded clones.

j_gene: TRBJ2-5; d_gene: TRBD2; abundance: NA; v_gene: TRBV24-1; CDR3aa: CATAPSGGAKTQYF; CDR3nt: TGTGCCACCGCACCCAGCGGGGGGGCGAAGACCCAGTACTTC
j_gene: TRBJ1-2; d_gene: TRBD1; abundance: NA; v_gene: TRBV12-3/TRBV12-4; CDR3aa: CASSTGTGYGYTF; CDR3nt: TGTGCCAGCAGCACCGGGACAGGCTATGGCTACACCTTC
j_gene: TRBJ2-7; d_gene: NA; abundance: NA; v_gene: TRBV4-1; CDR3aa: CASSQTGGSFYEQYF; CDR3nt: TGCGCCAGCAGCCAAACGGGGGGCAGTTTCTACGAGCAGTACTTC
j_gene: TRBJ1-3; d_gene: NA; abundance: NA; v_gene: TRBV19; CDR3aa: CASGPISGNTIYF; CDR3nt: TGTGCCAGTGGACCCATCTCTGGAAACACCATATATTTT
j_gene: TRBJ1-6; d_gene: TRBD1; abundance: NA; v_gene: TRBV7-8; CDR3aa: CASSSWTGYNSPLHF; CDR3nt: TGTGCCAGCAGCTCCTGGACAGGTTATAATTCACCCCTCCACTTT
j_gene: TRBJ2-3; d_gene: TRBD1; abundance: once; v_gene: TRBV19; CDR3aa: CASRSLDRGWSDTQYF; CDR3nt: TGTGCCAGTAGGTCTTTGGACAGGGGTTGGTCAGATACGCAGTATTTT
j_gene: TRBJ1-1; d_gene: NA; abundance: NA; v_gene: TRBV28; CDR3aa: CASSETGLRNTEAFF; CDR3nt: TGTGCCAGCAGTGAAACAGGCCTACGGAACACTGAAGCTTTCTTT
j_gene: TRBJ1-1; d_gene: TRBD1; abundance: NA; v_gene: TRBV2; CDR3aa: CASRRTGNTEAFF; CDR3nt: TGTGCCAGCAGGCGGACAGGGAACACTGAAGCTTTCTTT
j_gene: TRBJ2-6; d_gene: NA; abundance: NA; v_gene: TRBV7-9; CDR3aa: CASSPRWGAGANVLTF; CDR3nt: TGTGCCAGCAGCCCGAGATGGGGCGCTGGGGCCAACGTCCTGACTTTC
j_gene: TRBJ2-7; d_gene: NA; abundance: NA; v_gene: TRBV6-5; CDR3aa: CASSYEGGGPYEQYF; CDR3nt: TGTGCCAGCAGTTACGAGGGGGGGGGACCCTACGAGCAGTACTTC
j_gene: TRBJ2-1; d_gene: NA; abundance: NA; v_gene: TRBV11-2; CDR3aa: CASSFRAKGEQFF; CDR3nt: TGTGCCAGCAGCTTCCGGGCCAAGGGTGAGCAGTTCTTC
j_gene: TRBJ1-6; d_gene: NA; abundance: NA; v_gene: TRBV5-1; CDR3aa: CASSLAGMGSPLHF; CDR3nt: TGCGCCAGCAGCTTGGCGGGGATGGGATCACCCCTCCACTTT
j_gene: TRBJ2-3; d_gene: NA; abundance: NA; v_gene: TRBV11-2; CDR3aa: CASSLFQGITDTQYF; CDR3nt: TGTGCCAGCAGCCTCTTCCAGGGGATCACAGATACGCAGTATTTT
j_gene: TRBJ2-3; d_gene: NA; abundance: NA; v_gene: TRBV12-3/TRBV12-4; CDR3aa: CASGRGTDTQYF; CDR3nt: TGTGCCAGCGGACGGGGCACAGATACGCAGTATTTT
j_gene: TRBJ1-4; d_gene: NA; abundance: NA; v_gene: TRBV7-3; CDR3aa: CASKGKPNEKLFF; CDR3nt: TGTGCCAGCAAGGGTAAACCAAATGAAAAACTGTTTTTT
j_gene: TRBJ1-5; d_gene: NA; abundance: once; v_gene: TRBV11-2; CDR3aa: CASSLDRNQPQHF; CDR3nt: TGTGCCAGCAGCCTAGACAGAAATCAGCCCCAGCATTTT
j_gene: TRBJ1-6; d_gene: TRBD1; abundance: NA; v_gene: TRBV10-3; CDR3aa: CAISETLGQGDSPLHF; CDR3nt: TGTGCCATCAGTGAGACCCTCGGACAGGGGGATTCACCCCTCCACTTT
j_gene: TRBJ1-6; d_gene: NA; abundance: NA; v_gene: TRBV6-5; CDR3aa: CASSYRRGGPNSPLHF; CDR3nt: TGTGCCAGCAGTTACAGGCGTGGGGGACCTAATTCACCCCTCCACTTT
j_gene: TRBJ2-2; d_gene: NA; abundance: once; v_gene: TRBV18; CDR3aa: CASSPDTGELFF; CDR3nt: TGTGCCAGCTCACCTGACACCGGGGAGCTGTTTTTT
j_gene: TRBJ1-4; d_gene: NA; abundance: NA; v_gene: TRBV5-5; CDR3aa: CASSRGQFATNEKLFF; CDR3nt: TGTGCCAGCAGCCGAGGACAGTTTGCAACTAATGAAAAACTGTTTTTT
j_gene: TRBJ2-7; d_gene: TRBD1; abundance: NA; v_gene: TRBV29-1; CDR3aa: CSVEDGTGDYEQYF; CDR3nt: TGCAGCGTTGAAGATGGCACAGGGGACTACGAGCAGTACTTC
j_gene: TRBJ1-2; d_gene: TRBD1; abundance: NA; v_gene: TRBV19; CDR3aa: CASTGQFRVYGYTF; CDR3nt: TGTGCCAGTACGGGACAGTTTAGAGTCTATGGCTACACCTTC
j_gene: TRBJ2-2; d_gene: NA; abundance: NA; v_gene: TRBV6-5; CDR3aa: CASGRATGAGELFF; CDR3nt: TGTGCCAGCGGACGGGCAACCGGGGCCGGGGAGCTGTTTTTT
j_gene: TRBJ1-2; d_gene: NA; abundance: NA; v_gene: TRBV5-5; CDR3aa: CASIWGPGDGYTF; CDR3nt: TGTGCCAGCATCTGGGGACCGGGCGACGGCTACACCTTC
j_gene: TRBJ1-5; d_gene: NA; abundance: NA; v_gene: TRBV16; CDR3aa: CASSQSVRSGNQPQHF; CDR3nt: TGTGCCAGCAGCCAATCAGTCAGGTCGGGCAATCAGCCCCAGCATTTT
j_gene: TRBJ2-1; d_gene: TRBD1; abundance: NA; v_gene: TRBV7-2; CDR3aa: CASSHRDRVTLGEQFF; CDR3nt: TGTGCCAGCAGCCACCGGGACAGGGTAACCCTCGGGGAGCAGTTCTTC
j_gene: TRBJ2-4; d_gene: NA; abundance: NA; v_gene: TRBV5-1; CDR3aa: CASSLGPSSGVLAKNIQYF; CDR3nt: TGCGCCAGCAGCTTGGGTCCCTCCAGTGGGGTACTAGCCAAAAACATTCAGTACTTC
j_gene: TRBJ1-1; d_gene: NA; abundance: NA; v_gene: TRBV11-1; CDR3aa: CASSPLGSVDPEAFF; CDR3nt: TGTGCCAGCAGCCCGCTGGGCTCGGTAGACCCTGAAGCTTTCTTT
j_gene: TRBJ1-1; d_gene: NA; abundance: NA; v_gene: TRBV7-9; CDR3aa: CASSLGEVTEAFF; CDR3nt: TGTGCCAGCAGCTTGGGTGAAGTCACTGAAGCTTTCTTT
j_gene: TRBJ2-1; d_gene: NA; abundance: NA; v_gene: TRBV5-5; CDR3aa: CASSLSLDWSSYNEQFF; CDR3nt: TGTGCCAGCAGCTTATCTTTGGACTGGAGCTCCTACAATGAGCAGTTCTTC
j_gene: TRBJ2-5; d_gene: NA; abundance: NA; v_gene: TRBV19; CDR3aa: CASSMNRQETQYF; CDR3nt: TGTGCCAGTAGTATGAACAGACAAGAGACCCAGTACTTC
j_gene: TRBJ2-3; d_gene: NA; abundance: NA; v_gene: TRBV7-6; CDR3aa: CASSFIGGSTDTQYF; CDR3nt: TGTGCCAGCAGCTTTATTGGGGGGAGCACAGATACGCAGTATTTT
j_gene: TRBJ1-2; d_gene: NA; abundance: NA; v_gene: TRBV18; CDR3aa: CASSPQEQNYGYTF; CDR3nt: TGTGCCAGCTCACCTCAAGAACAGAACTATGGCTACACCTTC
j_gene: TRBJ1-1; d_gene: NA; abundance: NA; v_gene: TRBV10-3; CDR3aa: CAISERDGNTEAFF; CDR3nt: TGTGCCATCAGTGAAAGGGATGGGAACACTGAAGCTTTCTTT
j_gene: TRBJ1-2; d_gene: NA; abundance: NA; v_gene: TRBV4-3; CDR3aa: CASSQAATINYGYTF; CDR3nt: TGCGCCAGCAGCCAAGCGGCAACAATAAACTATGGCTACACCTTC
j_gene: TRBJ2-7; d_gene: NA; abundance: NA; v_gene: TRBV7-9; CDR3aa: CATSAGTGNYEQYF; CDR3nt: TGTGCCACTTCAGCCGGTACAGGGAACTACGAGCAGTACTTC
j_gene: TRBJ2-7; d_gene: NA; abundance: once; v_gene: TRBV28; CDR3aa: CASSSPRGRRSYEQYF; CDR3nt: TGTGCCAGCAGTTCGCCCCGGGGACGCCGTTCCTACGAGCAGTACTTC
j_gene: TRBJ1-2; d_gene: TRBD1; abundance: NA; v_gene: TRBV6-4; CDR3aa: CASRARTGPPNYGYTF; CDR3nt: TGTGCCAGCAGAGCGCGGACAGGGCCCCCAAACTATGGCTACACCTTC
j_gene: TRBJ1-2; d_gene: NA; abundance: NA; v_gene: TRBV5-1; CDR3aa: CASSFGQSLSGYTF; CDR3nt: TGCGCCAGCAGCTTTGGACAAAGTCTGAGTGGCTACACCTTC
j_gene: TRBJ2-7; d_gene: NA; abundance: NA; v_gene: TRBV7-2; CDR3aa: CASSSETGVGYEQYF; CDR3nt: TGTGCCAGCAGCTCCGAGACGGGGGTTGGCTACGAGCAGTACTTC
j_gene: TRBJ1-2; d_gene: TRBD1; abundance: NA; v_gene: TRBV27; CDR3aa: CASSLSSNDRGSSYGYTF; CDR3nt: TGTGCCAGCAGTTTATCGAGCAACGACAGGGGGAGTAGCTATGGCTACACCTTC
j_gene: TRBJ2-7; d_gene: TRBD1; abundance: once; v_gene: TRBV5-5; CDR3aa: CASSHTGGGTYEQYF; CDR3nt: TGTGCCAGCAGCCACACAGGGGGCGGAACCTACGAGCAGTACTTC
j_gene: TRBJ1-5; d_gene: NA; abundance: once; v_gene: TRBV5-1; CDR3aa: CASSLEGGGAQPQHF; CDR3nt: TGCGCCAGCAGCTTGGAGGGTGGGGGGGCTCAGCCCCAGCATTTT
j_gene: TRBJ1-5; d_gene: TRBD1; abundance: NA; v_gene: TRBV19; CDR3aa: CASSIADRVGNQPQHF; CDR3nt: TGTGCCAGTAGTATAGCCGACAGGGTTGGCAATCAGCCCCAGCATTTT
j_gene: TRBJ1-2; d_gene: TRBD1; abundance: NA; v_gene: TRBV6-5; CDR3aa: CASRPPGQSNYGYTF; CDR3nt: TGTGCCAGCAGACCACCGGGACAGAGCAACTATGGCTACACCTTC
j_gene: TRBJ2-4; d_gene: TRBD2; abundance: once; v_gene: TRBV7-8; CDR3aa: CASSLGLAGGHIQYF; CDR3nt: TGTGCCAGCAGCTTAGGACTAGCGGGGGGACACATTCAGTACTTC
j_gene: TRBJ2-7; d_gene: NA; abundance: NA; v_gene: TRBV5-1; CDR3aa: CASSSPDSSYEQYF; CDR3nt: TGCGCCAGCAGCAGCCCGGACAGCTCCTACGAGCAGTACTTC
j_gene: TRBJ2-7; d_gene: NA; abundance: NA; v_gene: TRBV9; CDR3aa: CASSVVPGAYEQYF; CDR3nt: TGTGCCAGCAGCGTAGTCCCAGGAGCCTACGAGCAGTACTTC
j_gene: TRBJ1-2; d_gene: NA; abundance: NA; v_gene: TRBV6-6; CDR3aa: CASSSGRTGYTF; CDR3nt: TGTGCCAGCAGTTCAGGCCGGACCGGCTACACCTTC
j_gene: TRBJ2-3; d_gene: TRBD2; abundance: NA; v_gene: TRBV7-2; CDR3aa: CASSPGTSGTRKQYF; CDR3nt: TGTGCCAGCAGCCCAGGGACTAGCGGGACCCGGAAGCAGTATTTT
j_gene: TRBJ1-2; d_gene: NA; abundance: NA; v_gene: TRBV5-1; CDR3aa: CASSLETGQAYGYTF; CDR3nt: TGCGCCAGCAGCTTGGAAACAGGCCAAGCCTATGGCTACACCTTC
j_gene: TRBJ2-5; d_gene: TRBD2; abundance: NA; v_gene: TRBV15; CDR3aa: CATSRDRGLAGMETQYF; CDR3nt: TGTGCCACCAGCAGAGATCGTGGTCTAGCGGGGATGGAGACCCAGTACTTC
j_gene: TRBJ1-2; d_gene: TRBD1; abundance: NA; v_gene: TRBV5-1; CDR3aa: CASSIRPRGGQFNYGYTF; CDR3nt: TGCGCCAGCAGTATCCGCCCCCGGGGGGGACAGTTTAACTATGGCTACACCTTC